Below, one T cell receptor (beta chain) is given with its context. This sample was taken from a study of blood T cell repertoires in COVID-19. Study-wide context: Sites across the United States, Italy and Spain contributed samples from acute and convalescent COVID-19.

Cohort placement rested on clinical history that participants reported themselves. Profiled with immunoSEQ multiplex PCR; TCRdb holds only in-frame clones, not every one. The sample lists over 300,000 clones; approximately 87% were seen once. Germline values: CDR1 ENHRY, CDR2 SYGVKD. CDR3 length equals 16 residues. V lost 2 bases, J lost 2 bases, and 14 bases lay in between. The receptor's source is a woman aged 25 to 39 with acute COVID-19. Sample: PBMCs or T cells enriched from blood (not recorded which). V gene TRBV10-3 combines with J gene TRBJ2-3, with D possibly matching TRBD1 (7 bases). The CDR3 here is CAISEGGRGATDTQYF. The CDR3 bases are TGTGCCATCAGTGAGGGGGGCAGGGGGGCCACAGATACGCAGTATTTT.